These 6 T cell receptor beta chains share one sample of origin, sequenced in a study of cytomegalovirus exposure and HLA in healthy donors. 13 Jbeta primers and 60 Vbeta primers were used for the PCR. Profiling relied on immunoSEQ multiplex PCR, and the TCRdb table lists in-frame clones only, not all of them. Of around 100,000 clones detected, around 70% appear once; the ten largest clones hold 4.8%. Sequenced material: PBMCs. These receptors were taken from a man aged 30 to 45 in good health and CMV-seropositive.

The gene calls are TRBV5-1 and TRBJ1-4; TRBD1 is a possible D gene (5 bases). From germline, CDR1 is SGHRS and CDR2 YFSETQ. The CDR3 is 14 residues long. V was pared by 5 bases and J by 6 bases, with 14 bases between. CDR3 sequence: CASRGRFVDEKLFF. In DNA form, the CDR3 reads TGCGCCAGCAGGGGGCGCTTTGTCGATGAAAAACTGTTTTTT.

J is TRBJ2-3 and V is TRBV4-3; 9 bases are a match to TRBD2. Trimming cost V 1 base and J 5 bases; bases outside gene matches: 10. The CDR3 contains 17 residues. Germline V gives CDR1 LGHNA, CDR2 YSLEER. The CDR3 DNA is TGCGCCAGCAGCCAAGGCGGGGGGGCCTCCCGGAGAGATACGCAGTATTTT. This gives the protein CASSQGGGASRRDTQYF.

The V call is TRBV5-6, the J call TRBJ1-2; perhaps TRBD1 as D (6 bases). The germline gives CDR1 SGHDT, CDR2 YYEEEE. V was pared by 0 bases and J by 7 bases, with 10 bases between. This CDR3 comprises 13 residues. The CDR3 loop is CASSLEGGAGYTF. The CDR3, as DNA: TGTGCCAGCAGCTTGGAAGGGGGAGCTGGCTACACCTTC.

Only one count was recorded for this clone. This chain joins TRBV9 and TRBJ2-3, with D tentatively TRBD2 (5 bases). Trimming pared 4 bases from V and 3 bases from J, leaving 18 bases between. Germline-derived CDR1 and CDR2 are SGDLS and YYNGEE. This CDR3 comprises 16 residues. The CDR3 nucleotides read TGTGCCAGCAGCCCCCCGCGGGCAGTGGGAACAGATACGCAGTATTTT. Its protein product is CASSPPRAVGTDTQYF.

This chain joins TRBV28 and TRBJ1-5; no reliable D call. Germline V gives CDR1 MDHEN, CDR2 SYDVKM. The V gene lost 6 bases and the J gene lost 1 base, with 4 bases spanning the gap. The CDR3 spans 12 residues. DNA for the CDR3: TGTGCCAGCAGCGAGAGCAATCAGCCCCAGCATTTT. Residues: CASSESNQPQHF.

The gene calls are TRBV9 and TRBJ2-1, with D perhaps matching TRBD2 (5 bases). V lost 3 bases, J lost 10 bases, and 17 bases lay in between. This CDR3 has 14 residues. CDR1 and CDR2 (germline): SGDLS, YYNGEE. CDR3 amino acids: CASSARTGSGEQFF. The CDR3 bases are TGTGCCAGCAGCGCTAGAACCGGCTCGGGGGAGCAGTTCTTC.